Presented here are 18 T cell receptor beta chains from one specimen sequenced in a study of blood T cell repertoires in COVID-19 (dated by TCRdb to the early 2020s). Receptors were amplified or captured by the immunoSEQ multiplex PCR assay. The source is immuneACCESS, and TCRdb retained only in-frame sequences with V and J called. Part of the clones is not carried over; for the studies checked, unresolved V genes explain less than half of this, and the remainder is unexplained. In all, the sample holds about 90,000 clones, and roughly 72% of those were seen once. The ten top clones hold more than 6.5% of the sample. The sample comprised peripheral blood. These receptors were taken from a man aged 65 to 85 with acute or convalescent COVID-19.

This clone has only a few counts. Other nucleotide sequences in the sample specify the same CDR3. This chain links TRBV19 with TRBJ1-5; TRBD1 matches 7 bases. J lost 4 bases, V lost 6 bases, and 6 bases had no gene match. The germline V gene encodes CDR1 LNHDA and CDR2 SQIVND (reference sequence). The CDR3 consists of 14 residues. CDR3 amino acids: CASRSGQPNQPQHF. DNA for the CDR3: TGTGCCAGTAGGTCGGGACAGCCGAATCAGCCCCAGCATTTT.

This clone is categorized as medium-sized (0.01 to 0.1%). This chain's CDR3 is CASSLATVYTGELFF. CDR3 nucleotide sequence: TGTGCCAGCAGCCTTGCCACGGTTTACACCGGGGAGCTGTTTTTT. The chain couples TRBV7-9 to TRBJ2-2; the D is unclear. CDR1 SEHNR and CDR2 FQNEAQ come from the germline V gene (reference sequence). The V end was cut by 5 bases, the J end by 3 bases, with 13 bases between. The CDR3 covers 15 residues.

This clone came up a few times. The V call is TRBV6-1, the J call TRBJ2-5, with TRBD2 as a possible D gene (6 bases). The CDR3 length is 15 residues. The V gene lost 2 bases and the J gene lost 3 bases, with 13 bases spanning the gap. Germline lookup yields CDR1 MNHNS and CDR2 SASEGT. In nucleotides, the CDR3 is TGTGCCAGCAGTGAATACGGGACTCCCAAAGAGACCCAGTACTTC. It codes for CASSEYGTPKETQYF.

This clone appeared a single time. The V and J genes are TRBV25-1 and TRBJ2-3, with TRBD2 as a possible D gene (6 bases). Germline CDR1 reads MGHDK; CDR2 reads SYGVNS. V was trimmed by 4 bases and J by 8 bases, leaving 7 bases between them. The CDR3 loop spans 11 amino acids. The CDR3 sequence: CASSVEGTQYF. The CDR3 region has the DNA TGTGCCAGCAGTGTGGAGGGTACGCAGTATTTT.

The chain's CDR3 is CATIWESSYNSPLHF. CDR3 in DNA: TGTGCCACTATTTGGGAGAGCTCCTATAATTCACCCCTCCACTTT. The chain carries TRBV6-6 and TRBJ1-6; D gene ambiguous. CDR3 length equals 15 residues. V was clipped by 10 bases and J by 0 bases, with 13 bases between them. Germline assignment: CDR1 MNHNY and CDR2 SVGAGI (reference sequence).

The J gene is TRBJ2-2, the V gene TRBV3-1 (or the pseudogene TRBV3-2); D is perhaps TRBD1 (6 bases). This CDR3 is 13 amino acids long. The V and J ends lost 5 bases and 8 bases respectively, with 12 bases between them. Germline CDR1 is LGHDT and CDR2 is YNNKEL (reference sequence). The chain's CDR3 is CASSNRESGELFF. The DNA for the CDR3 is TGTGCCAGCAGCAACAGGGAGTCGGGGGAGCTGTTTTTT.

The V gene is TRBV5-6, the J gene TRBJ1-2; no firm D call. The V end was cut by 0 bases, the J end by 4 bases, with 10 bases between. The germline gives CDR1 SGHDT, CDR2 YYEEEE. The CDR3 is 14 residues long. CDR3 nucleotide sequence: TGTGCCAGCAGCTTGGGCAGGAAGATCTATGGCTACACCTTC. Amino acids: CASSLGRKIYGYTF. Drawing the rest from reference TRBV5-6 and TRBJ1-2, the complete variable domain is DAGVTQSPTHLIKTRGQQVTLRCSPKSGHDTVSWYQQALGQGPQFIFQYYEEEERQRGNFPDRFSGHQFPNYSSELNVNALLLGDSALYLCASSLGRKIYGYTFGSGTRLTVV.

This chain joins TRBV7-9 and TRBJ2-2, with 7 positions matching TRBD1. The CDR3 consists of 16 residues. Germline CDR1 reads SEHNR; CDR2 reads FQNEAQ (reference sequence). The V and J ends lost 5 bases and 1 base, in that order; junction bases with no gene match: 7. The CDR3 loop reads CASSADREWNTGELFF. The CDR3 bases are TGTGCCAGCAGCGCCGACAGGGAATGGAACACCGGGGAGCTGTTTTTT.

The genes are TRBV18 and TRBJ2-3; D unclear. The germline V and J ends were trimmed by 1 base and 2 bases, with 10 bases remaining between them. CDR3 length: 15 residues. Germline V gene data show CDR1 as KGHSH and CDR2 as LQKENI. CDR3 region: CASSPLQAYTDTQYF. The DNA of the CDR3 is TGTGCCAGCTCACCACTGCAGGCATACACAGATACGCAGTATTTT.

The J gene is TRBJ2-3, the V gene TRBV24-1; perhaps TRBD2 as D (5 bases). Germline-derived CDR1 and CDR2 are KGHDR and SFDVKD. CDR3 size: 11 residues. Trimming removed 8 bases from V and 8 bases from J, with 10 bases in between. CDR3 DNA: TGTGCCACCATCTTCGGAGGTACGCAGTATTTT. It is translated as CATIFGGTQYF.

V gene TRBV6-5 combines with J gene TRBJ1-2; 7 nucleotides match TRBD1. There are 14 residues in the CDR3. The J segment lost 4 bases and the V segment lost 5 bases, leaving 7 bases of the junction unmatched. Germline CDR1 and CDR2: MNHEY and SVGAGI. CDR3 in DNA: TGTGCCAGCAGTACAGGGGAAGGTGCCTATGGCTACACCTTC. This gives the protein CASSTGEGAYGYTF.

The CDR3 DNA reads as TGTGCCAGCAGCCACATCAACGGGGGTGCCGGCTACACCTTC. This translates into CASSHINGGAGYTF. The chain recombines TRBV3-1 (or the pseudogene TRBV3-2) with TRBJ1-2, with D tentatively TRBD1 (5 bases). The CDR3 contains 14 residues. Between the trimmed V and J ends, which lost 3 bases and 8 bases, there was a span of 16 bases. CDR1 LGHDT and CDR2 YNNKEL come from the germline V gene (reference sequence).

This clone showed up just a few times. This chain uses TRBV24-1 with TRBJ2-3; 8 nucleotides align to TRBD1. Germline V lookup: CDR1 KGHDR, CDR2 SFDVKD. The CDR3 spans 16 residues. After removal of 5 bases from V and 1 base from J, the junction contained 7 bases not matched to a gene. CDR3 residues: CATSVTGGLGTDTQYF. The CDR3 region has the DNA TGTGCCACCAGTGTCACAGGGGGTTTAGGCACAGATACGCAGTATTTT.

V gene TRBV7-3 combines with J gene TRBJ1-5, with 7 positions matching TRBD1. CDR1 is SGHTA, CDR2 FQGTGA, per germline. The ends lost 5 bases at V and 5 bases at J; junction bases unmatched: 3. The CDR3 runs 13 residues. CDR3 nucleotide sequence: TGTGCCAGCAGCCTGGACAGGTATCAGCCCCAGCATTTT. Protein sequence: CASSLDRYQPQHF.

The V call is TRBV5-4, the J call TRBJ2-2; 7 bases fit TRBD2. Germline lookup yields CDR1 SGHNT and CDR2 YYREEE (reference sequence). The V segment lost 1 base and the J segment 4 bases; nucleotides outside the gene matches: 1. The CDR3 is 14 amino acids. The CDR3 reads CASSLSGGTGELFF. The DNA of the CDR3 is TGTGCCAGCAGCTTGTCGGGGGGCACCGGGGAGCTGTTTTTT.

In this sample, this clone turned up a few times. The chain carries TRBV7-9 and TRBJ2-3, with D unresolved. Trimming pared 4 bases from V and 2 bases from J, leaving 4 bases between. CDR1 is SEHNR and CDR2 is FQNEAQ in the germline V gene (reference sequence). The CDR3 runs to 12 residues. The CDR3, as DNA: TGTGCCAGCAGCTCAATCACAGATACGCAGTATTTT. Translating gives CASSSITDTQYF.

The chain couples TRBV4-2 to TRBJ1-1; 7 bases match TRBD1. The CDR3 covers 17 residues. From germline, CDR1 is LGHNA and CDR2 YNFKEQ. Germline trimming cut 0 bases from V and 3 bases from J; bases unmatched to any gene: 10. Here the CDR3 DNA reads TGTGCCAGCAGCCAAGATCCACAGGGGAAGGGGGACACTGAAGCTTTCTTT. Amino acid sequence: CASSQDPQGKGDTEAFF.

The CDR3 DNA is TGTGCCAGCAGCTTAATGCAGGTCCCCTACCAAGAGACCCAGTACTTC. This gives the protein CASSLMQVPYQETQYF. This chain links TRBV7-2 with TRBJ2-5; D unclear. Between the trimmed V and J ends, which lost 2 bases and 0 bases, there was a span of 13 bases. CDR3 length: 16 residues. Germline V gene lookup returns CDR1 SGHTA and CDR2 FQGNSA.